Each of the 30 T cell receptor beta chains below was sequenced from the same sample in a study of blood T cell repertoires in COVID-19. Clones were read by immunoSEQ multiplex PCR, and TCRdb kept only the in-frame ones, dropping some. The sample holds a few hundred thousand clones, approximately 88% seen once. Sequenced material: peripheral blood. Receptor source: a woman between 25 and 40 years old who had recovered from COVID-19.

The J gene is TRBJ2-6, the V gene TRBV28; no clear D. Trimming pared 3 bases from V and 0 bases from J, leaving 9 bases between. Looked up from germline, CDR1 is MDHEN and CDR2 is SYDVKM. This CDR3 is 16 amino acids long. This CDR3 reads CASSFRIYSGANVLTF. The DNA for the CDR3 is TGTGCCAGCAGTTTCAGGATATACTCTGGGGCCAACGTCCTGACTTTC.

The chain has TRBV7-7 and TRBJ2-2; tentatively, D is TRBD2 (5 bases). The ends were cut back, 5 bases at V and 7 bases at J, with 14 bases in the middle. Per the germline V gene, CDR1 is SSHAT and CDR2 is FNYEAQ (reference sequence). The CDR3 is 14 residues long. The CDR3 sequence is CASSPHEGFGELFF. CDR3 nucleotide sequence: TGTGCCAGCAGCCCTCATGAGGGCTTCGGGGAGCTGTTTTTT.

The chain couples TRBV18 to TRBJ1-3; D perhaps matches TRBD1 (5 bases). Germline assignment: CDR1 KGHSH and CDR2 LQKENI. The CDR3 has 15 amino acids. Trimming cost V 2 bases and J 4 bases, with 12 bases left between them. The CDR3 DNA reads TGTGCCAGCTCACCAATGGGAGGGGCAGGAAACACCATATATTTT. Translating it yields CASSPMGGAGNTIYF.

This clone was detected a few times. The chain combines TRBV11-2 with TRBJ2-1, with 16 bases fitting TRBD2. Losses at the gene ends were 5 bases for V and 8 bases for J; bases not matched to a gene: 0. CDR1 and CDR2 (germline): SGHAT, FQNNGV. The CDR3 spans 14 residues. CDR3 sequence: CASSGTSGGDEQFF. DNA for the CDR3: TGTGCCAGCAGCGGGACTAGCGGGGGGGATGAGCAGTTCTTC. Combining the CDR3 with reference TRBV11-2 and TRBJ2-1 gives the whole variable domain EAGVAQSPRYKIIEKRQSVAFWCNPISGHATLYWYQQILGQGPKLLIQFQNNGVVDDSQLPKDRFSAERLKGVDSTLKIQPAKLEDSAVYLCASSGTSGGDEQFFGPGTRLTVL.

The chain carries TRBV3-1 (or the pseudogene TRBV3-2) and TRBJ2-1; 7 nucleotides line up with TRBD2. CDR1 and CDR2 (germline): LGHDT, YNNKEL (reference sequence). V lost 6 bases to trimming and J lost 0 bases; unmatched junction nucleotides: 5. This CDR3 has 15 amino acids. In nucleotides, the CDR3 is TGTGCCAGCAGACCGACTAGCACCTCCTACAATGAGCAGTTCTTC. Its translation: CASRPTSTSYNEQFF.

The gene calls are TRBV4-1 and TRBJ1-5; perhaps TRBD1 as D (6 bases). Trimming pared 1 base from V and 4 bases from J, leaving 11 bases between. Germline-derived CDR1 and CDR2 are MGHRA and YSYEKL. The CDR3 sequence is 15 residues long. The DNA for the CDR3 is TGCGCCAGCAGCCAAGTTCCGGGACATAATCAGCCCCAGCATTTT. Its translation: CASSQVPGHNQPQHF.

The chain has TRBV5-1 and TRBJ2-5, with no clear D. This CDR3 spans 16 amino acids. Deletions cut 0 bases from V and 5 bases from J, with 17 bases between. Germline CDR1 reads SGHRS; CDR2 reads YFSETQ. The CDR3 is CASSLEGPRLSETQYF. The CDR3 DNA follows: TGCGCCAGCAGCTTGGAAGGCCCCAGACTTTCGGAGACCCAGTACTTC.

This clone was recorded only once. CDR3 protein: CASSSAQGAFF. The CDR3 coding sequence is TGTGCCAGCAGCTCGGCACAGGGAGCTTTCTTT. The chain joins TRBV7-9 to TRBJ1-1, with a weak D call TRBD1 (6 bases). The germline V and J ends were trimmed by 4 bases and 10 bases, with 10 bases remaining between them. Germline values: CDR1 SEHNR, CDR2 FQNEAQ (reference sequence). The CDR3 has 11 amino acids.

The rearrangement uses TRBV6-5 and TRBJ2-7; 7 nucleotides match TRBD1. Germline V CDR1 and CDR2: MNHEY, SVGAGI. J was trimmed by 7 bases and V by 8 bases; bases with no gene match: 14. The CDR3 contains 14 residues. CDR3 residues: CASLVGDRRGEQYF. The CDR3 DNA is TGTGCCAGCCTTGTAGGGGACAGAAGGGGTGAGCAGTACTTC.

Here the CDR3 reads CASSFEGSYEQYF. The CDR3 DNA sequence: TGTGCCAGCAGTTTCGAGGGCTCCTACGAGCAGTACTTC. V gene TRBV27 combines with J gene TRBJ2-7, with D perhaps TRBD2 (5 bases). The CDR3 is 13 residues long. V shed 3 bases and J shed 0 bases, with 6 bases lying between them. Germline loops: CDR1 MNHEY, CDR2 SMNVEV (reference sequence).

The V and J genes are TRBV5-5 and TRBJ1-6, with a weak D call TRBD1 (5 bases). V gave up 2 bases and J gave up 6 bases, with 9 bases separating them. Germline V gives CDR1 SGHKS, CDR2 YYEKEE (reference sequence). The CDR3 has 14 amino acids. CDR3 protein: CASSLTGLNSPLHF. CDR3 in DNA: TGTGCCAGCAGCTTAACAGGCCTTAATTCACCCCTCCACTTT. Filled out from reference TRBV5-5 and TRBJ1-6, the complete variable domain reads DAGVTQSPTHLIKTRGQQVTLRCSPISGHKSVSWYQQVLGQGPQFIFQYYEKEERGRGNFPDRFSARQFPNYSSELNVNALLLGDSALYLCASSLTGLNSPLHFGNGTRLTVT.

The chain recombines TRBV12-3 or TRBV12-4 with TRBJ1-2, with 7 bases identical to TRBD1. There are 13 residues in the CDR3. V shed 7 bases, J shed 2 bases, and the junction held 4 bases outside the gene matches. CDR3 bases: TGTGCCAGCACCCCGGGACAGAACTATGGCTACACCTTC. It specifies CASTPGQNYGYTF.

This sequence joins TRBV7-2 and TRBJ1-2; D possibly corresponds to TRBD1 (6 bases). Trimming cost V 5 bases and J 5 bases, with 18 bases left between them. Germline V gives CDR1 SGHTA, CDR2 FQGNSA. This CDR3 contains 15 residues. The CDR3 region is CASSPRSGQGYGYTF. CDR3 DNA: TGTGCCAGCAGCCCCAGATCTGGCCAGGGGTATGGCTACACCTTC. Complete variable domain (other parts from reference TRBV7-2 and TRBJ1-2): GAGVSQSPSNKVTEKGKDVELRCDPISGHTALYWYRQSLGQGLEFLIYFQGNSAPDKSGLPSDRFSAERTGGSVSTLTIQRTQQEDSAVYLCASSPRSGQGYGYTFGSGTRLTVV.

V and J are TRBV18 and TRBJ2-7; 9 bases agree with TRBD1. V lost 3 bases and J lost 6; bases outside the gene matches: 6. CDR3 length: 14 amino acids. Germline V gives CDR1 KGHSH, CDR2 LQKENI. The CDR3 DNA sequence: TGTGCCAGCTCACCGTCACAGGGGGCTTTCGAGCAGTACTTC. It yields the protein CASSPSQGAFEQYF.

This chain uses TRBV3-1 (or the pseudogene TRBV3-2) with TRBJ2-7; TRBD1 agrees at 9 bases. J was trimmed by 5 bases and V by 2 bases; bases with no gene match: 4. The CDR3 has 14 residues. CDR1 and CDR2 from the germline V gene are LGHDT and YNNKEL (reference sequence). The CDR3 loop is CASSQRDRADEQYF. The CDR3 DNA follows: TGTGCCAGCAGCCAACGGGACAGGGCCGACGAGCAGTACTTC.

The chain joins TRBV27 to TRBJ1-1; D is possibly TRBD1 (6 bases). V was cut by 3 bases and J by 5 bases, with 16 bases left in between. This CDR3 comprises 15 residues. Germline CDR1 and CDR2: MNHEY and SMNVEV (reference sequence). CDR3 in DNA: TGTGCCAGCAGTTTGGGGGTGGGGGCAGGAACTGAAGCTTTCTTT. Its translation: CASSLGVGAGTEAFF.

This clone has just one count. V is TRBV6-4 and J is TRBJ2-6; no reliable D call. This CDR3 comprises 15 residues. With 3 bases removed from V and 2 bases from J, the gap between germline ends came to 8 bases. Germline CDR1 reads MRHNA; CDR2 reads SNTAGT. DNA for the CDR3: TGTGCCAGCAGTGATCGGAGTGCTGGGGCCAACGTCCTGACTTTC. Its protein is CASSDRSAGANVLTF.

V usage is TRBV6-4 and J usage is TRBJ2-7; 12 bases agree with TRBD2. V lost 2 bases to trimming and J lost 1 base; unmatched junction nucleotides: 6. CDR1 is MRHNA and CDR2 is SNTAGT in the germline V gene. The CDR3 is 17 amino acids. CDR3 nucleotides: TGTGCCAGCAGTGACGAACTAGCGGGGGGTCGGTCCTACGAGCAGTACTTC. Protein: CASSDELAGGRSYEQYF.

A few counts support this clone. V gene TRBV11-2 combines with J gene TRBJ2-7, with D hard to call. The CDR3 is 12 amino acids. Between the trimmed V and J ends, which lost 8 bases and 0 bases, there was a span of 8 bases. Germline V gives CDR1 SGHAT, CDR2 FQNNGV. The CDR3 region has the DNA TGTGCCAGCCTCGGTGGCTCCTACGAGCAGTACTTC. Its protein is CASLGGSYEQYF.

The CDR3 here is CSAVGQGVHASTDTQYF. As DNA, the CDR3 is TGCAGCGCCGTGGGACAGGGGGTCCATGCTAGCACAGATACGCAGTATTTT. The chain carries TRBV29-1 and TRBJ2-3; TRBD1 matches 11 bases. Germline-derived CDR1 and CDR2 are SQVTM and ANQGSEA. This CDR3 region has 17 residues. V lost 7 bases to trimming and J lost 0 bases; unmatched junction nucleotides: 12.

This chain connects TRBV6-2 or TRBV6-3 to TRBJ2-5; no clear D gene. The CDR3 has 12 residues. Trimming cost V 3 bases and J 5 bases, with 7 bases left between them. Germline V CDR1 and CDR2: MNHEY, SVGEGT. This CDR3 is CASSYIVETQYF. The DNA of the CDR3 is TGTGCCAGCAGTTATATAGTGGAGACCCAGTACTTC.

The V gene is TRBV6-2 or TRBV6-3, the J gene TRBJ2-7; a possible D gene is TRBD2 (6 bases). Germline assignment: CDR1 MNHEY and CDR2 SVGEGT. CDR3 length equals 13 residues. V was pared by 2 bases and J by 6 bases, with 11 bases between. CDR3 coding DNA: TGTGCCAGCAGTTACGCGGGATATGGCGAGCAGTACTTC. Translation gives CASSYAGYGEQYF.

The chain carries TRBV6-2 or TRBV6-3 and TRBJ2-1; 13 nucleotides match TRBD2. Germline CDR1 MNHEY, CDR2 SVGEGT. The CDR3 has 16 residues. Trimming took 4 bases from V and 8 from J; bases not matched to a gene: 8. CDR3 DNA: TGTGCCAGCAGTTTATGGACTAGCGGGGGAACCGATGAGCAGTTCTTC. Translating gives CASSLWTSGGTDEQFF.

CDR3 bases: TGTGCCAGCCGGGACAGGGTAGGGAACACTGAAGCTTTCTTT. It translates to CASRDRVGNTEAFF. The rearrangement links TRBV28 to TRBJ1-1; 9 bases match TRBD1. Germline CDR1 reads MDHEN; CDR2 reads SYDVKM. V lost 8 bases and J lost 1; bases outside the gene matches: 5. This CDR3 has 14 residues.

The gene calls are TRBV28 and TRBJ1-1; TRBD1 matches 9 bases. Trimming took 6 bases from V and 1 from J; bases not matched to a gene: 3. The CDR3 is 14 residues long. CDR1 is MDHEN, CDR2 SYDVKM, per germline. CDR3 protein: CASRTTGGNTEAFF. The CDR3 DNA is TGTGCCAGCAGGACGACAGGGGGGAACACTGAAGCTTTCTTT.

The CDR3 is CASSQDLPNEKLFF. CDR3 sequence (DNA): TGTGCCAGCAGCCAAGATCTCCCGAATGAAAAACTGTTTTTT. The V gene is TRBV4-2, the J gene TRBJ1-4; D not resolved. Germline values: CDR1 LGHNA, CDR2 YNFKEQ. The CDR3 runs 14 residues. Trimming took off 0 bases at V and 5 bases at J, with 7 bases between the two ends.

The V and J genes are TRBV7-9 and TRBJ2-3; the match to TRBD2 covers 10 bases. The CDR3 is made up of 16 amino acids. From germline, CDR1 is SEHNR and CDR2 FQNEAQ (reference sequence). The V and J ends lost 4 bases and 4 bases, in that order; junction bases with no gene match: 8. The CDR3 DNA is TGTGCCAGCAGCTCCCGGGGAGCGGGGGGGGCAGATACGCAGTATTTT. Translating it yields CASSSRGAGGADTQYF.

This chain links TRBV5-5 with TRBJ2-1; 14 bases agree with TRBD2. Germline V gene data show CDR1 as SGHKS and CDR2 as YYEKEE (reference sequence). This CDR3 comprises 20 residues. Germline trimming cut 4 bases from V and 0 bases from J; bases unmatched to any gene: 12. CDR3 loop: CASSLTGTSGGPSSYNEQFF. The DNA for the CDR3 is TGTGCCAGCAGCCTTACCGGGACTAGCGGGGGCCCCAGCTCCTACAATGAGCAGTTCTTC.

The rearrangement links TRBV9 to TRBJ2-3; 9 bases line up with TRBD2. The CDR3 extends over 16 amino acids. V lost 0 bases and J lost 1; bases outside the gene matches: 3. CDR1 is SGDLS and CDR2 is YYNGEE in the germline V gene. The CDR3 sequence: CASSVGPSGGTDTQYF. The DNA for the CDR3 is TGTGCCAGCAGCGTAGGGCCTAGCGGGGGCACAGATACGCAGTATTTT.

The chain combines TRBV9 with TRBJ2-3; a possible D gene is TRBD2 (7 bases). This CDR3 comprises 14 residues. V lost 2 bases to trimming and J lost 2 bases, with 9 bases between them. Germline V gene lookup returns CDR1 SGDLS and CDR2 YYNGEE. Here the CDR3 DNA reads TGTGCCAGCAGCGTCCGGGGGGCCACAGATACGCAGTATTTT. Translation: CASSVRGATDTQYF.